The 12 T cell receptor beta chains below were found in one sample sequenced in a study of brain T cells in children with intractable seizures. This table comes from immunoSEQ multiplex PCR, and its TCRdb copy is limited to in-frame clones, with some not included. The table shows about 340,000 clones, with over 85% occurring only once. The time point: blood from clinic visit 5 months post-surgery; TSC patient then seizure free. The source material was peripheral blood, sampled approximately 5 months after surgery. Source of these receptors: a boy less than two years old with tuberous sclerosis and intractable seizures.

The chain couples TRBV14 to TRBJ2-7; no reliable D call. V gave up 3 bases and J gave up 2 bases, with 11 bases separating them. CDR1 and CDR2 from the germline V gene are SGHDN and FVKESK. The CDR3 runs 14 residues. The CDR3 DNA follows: TGTGCCAGCAGCCACCCCAGCCGGCCCTACGAGCAGTACTTC. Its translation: CASSHPSRPYEQYF.

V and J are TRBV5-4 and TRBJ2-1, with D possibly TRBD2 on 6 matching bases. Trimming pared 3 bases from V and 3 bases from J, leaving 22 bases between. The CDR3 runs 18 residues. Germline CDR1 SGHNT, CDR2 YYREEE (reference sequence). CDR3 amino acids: CASSYQEWGEWFYNEQFF. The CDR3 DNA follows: TGTGCCAGCAGCTACCAGGAGTGGGGGGAGTGGTTCTACAATGAGCAGTTCTTC.

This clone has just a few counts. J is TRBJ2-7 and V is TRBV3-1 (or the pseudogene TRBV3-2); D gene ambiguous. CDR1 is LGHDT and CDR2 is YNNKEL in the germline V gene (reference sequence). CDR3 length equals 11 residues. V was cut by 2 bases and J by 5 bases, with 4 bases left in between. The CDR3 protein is CASSQLDEQYF. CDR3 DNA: TGTGCCAGCAGCCAACTTGACGAGCAGTACTTC.

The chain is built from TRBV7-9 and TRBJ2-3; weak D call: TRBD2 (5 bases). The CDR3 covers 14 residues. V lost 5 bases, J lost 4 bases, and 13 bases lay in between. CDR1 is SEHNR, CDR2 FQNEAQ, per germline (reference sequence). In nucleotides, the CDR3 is TGTGCCAGCAGCCATGCCGAGGAGGCAGATACGCAGTATTTT. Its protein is CASSHAEEADTQYF. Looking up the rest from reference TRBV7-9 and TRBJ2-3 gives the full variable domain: DTGVSQNPRHKITKRGQNVTFRCDPISEHNRLYWYRQTLGQGPEFLTYFQNEAQLEKSRLLSDRFSAERPKGSFSTLEIQRTEQGDSAMYLCASSHAEEADTQYFGPGTRLTVL.

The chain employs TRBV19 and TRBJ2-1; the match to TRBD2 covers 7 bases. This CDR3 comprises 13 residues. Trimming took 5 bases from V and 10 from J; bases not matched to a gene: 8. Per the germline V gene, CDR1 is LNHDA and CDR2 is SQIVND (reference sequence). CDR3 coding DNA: TGTGCCAGTAGTCCGATACCGGGAGGCGAGCAGTTCTTC. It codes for CASSPIPGGEQFF.

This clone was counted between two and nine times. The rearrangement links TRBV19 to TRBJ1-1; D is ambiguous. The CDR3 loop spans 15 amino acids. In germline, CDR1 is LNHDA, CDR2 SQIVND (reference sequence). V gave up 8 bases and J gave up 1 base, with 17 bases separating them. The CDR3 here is CASRFLDGRNTEAFF. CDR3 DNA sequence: TGTGCCAGTCGGTTCCTGGACGGGCGGAACACTGAAGCTTTCTTT. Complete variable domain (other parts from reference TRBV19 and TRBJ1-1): DGGITQSPKYLFRKEGQNVTLSCEQNLNHDAMYWYRQDPGQGLRLIYYSQIVNDFQKGDIAEGYSVSREKKESFPLTVTSAQKNPTAFYLCASRFLDGRNTEAFFGQGTRLTVV.

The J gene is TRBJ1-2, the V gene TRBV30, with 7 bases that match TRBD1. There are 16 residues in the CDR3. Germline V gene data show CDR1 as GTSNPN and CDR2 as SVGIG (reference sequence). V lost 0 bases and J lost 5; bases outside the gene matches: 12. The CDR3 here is CAWSVPIGQGGYGYTF. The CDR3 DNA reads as TGTGCCTGGAGTGTTCCCATAGGGCAGGGGGGATATGGCTACACCTTC.

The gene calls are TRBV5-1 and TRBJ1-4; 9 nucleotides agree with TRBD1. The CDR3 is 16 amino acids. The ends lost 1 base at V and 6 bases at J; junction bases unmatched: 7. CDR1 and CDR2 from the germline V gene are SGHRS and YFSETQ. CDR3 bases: TGCGCCAGCAGCTTGACGAAACAGGGGGCGGATGAAAAACTGTTTTTT. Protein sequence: CASSLTKQGADEKLFF.

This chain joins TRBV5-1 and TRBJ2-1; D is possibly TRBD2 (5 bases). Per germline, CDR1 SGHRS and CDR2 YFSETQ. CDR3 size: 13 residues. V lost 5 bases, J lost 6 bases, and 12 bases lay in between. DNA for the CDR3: TGCGCCAGCAGTTCGCCTCGGGGCAATGAGCAGTTCTTC. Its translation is CASSSPRGNEQFF.

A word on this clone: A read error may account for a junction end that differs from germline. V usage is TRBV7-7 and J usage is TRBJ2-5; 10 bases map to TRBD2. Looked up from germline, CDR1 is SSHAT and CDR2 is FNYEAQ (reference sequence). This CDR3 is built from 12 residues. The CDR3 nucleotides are TGTGCTAGCAGCTTAGCGGGAGGGACCCAGTACTTC. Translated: CASSLAGGTQYF.

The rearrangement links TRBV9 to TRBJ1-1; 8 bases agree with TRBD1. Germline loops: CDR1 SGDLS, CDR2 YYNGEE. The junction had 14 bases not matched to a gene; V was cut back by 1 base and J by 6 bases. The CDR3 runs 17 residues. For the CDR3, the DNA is TGTGCCAGCAGCGTAACCCCGTTCGGACAGGGTGCGGCTGAAGCTTTCTTT. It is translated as CASSVTPFGQGAAEAFF.

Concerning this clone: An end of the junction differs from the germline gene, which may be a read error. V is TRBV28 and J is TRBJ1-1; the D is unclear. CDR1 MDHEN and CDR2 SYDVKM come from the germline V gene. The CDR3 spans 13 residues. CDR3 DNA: TGTGCCAGCACCACCGGACGCTTCACTCAAGCTTTCTTT. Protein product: CASTTGRFTQAFF.